Sequencing of this T cell receptor beta chain was carried out in a study of cytomegalovirus exposure and HLA in healthy donors. CDR1 is SNHLY and CDR2 is FYNNEI in the germline V gene. The CDR3 runs 15 residues. Use of 60 Vbeta and 13 Jbeta primers characterized the PCR. Sequenced by immunoSEQ multiplex PCR; TCRdb stores in-frame clones only, minus some. This table holds 110,000 to 150,000 clones, approximately 81% found once. Concerning this clone: Its specificity is not known.

Notes on the study in general: As a later analysis revealed, the rate of TCR association differed by HLA locus, with DRB1 most and HLA-C fewest. In vitro, a few CMV-associated chains proved specific for CMV antigens.

V is TRBV2 and J is TRBJ2-5; TRBD2 aligns across 10 bases. The end of the DNA is better explained by TRBJ2-7, so the J call may be wrong. The sequenced sample was PBMCs. This TCR was recovered from a woman aged 40-49 years in good health and CMV-seropositive. This CDR3 reads CASSEEGLASHEQYF. Here the CDR3 DNA reads TGTGCCAGCAGTGAAGAGGGACTAGCGTCGCACGAGCAGTACTTC.